What follows is one TCR beta chain and its context. Looked up from germline, CDR1 is LNHDA and CDR2 is SQIVND (reference sequence). Trimming cost V 1 base and J 5 bases; bases outside gene matches: 7. This CDR3 region has 15 residues. A single record per CDR3 protein comes from TCRdb applying MiXCR to the 5' RACE reads. The sample holds a few hundred thousand distinct CDR3 sequences, 20% seen once. This sample was included in a study of CD8 T cells in ankylosing spondylitis. The V call is TRBV19, the J call TRBJ2-7, with 8 bases identical to TRBD1. The clonotype comes from a female donor with ankylosing spondylitis or in good health (not recorded which). Sample: blood, either unsorted or a sorted T cell fraction (not recorded which). The CDR3 nucleotides are TGTGCCAGTAGTATAGCTGAGACAGGGGTGCACGAGCAGTACTTC. Its protein is CASSIAETGVHEQYF.